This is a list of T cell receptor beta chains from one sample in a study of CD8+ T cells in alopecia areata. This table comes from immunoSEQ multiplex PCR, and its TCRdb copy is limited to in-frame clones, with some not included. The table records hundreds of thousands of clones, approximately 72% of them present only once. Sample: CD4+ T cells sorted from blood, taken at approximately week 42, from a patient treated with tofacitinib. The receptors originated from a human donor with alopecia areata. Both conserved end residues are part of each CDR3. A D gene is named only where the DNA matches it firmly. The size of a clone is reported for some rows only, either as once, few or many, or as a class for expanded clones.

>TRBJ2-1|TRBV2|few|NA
CASSMGGGHNEQFF
TGTGCCAGCTCGATGGGGGGTGGTCACAATGAGCAGTTCTTC
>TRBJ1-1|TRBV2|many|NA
CASRRGGNMNTEAFF
TGTGCCAGCAGGCGCGGGGGGAACATGAACACTGAAGCTTTCTTT
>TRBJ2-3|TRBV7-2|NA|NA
CASSLRLDTQYF
TGTGCCAGCAGCCTTCGGTTAGATACGCAGTATTTT
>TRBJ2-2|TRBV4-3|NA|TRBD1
CASSQVQGPGELFF
TGCGCCAGCAGCCAAGTACAGGGGCCGGGGGAGCTGTTTTTT
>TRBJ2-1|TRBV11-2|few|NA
CASSLGTPSYNEQFF
TGTGCCAGCAGCTTAGGGACCCCCTCCTACAATGAGCAGTTCTTC
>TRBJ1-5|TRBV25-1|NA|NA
CASSATGAPQHF
TGTGCCAGCAGTGCAACCGGGGCACCCCAGCATTTT
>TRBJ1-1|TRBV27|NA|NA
CAAVGSTEAFF
TGTGCCGCAGTGGGGTCGACTGAAGCTTTCTTT
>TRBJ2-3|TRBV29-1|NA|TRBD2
CSVVAGGTTDTQYF
TGCAGCGTTGTAGCGGGGGGGACCACAGATACGCAGTATTTT
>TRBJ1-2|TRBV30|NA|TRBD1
CAWTPGGAQNYGYTF
TGTGCCTGGACCCCAGGGGGCGCACAGAACTATGGCTACACCTTC
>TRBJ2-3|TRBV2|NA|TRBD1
CASSGDRGRTQYF
TGTGCCAGCAGCGGTGACAGGGGAAGAACGCAGTATTTT
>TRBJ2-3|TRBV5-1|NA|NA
CASSLAGKVSDTQYF
TGCGCCAGCAGCTTGGCCGGGAAGGTCTCAGATACGCAGTATTTT
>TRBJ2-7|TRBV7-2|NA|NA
CASSHPASEQYF
TGTGCCAGCAGCCACCCAGCGAGCGAGCAGTACTTC
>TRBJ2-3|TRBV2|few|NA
CASSGVAGLTDTQYF
TGTGCCAGCAGTGGGGTTGCAGGACTCACAGATACGCAGTATTTT
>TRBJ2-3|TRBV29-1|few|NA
CSVGTGVTQYF
TGCAGCGTTGGAACGGGCGTTACGCAGTATTTT
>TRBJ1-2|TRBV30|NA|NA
CAWSERDGYTF
TGTGCCTGGAGCGAGAGAGATGGCTACACCTTC
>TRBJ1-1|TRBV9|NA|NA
CASSLSRGPNTEAFF
TGTGCCAGCAGCCTTAGTCGGGGGCCTAACACTGAAGCTTTCTTT
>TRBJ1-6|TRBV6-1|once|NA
CASRDAGGSPLHF
TGTGCCAGCAGGGATGCGGGGGGGTCACCCCTCCACTTT
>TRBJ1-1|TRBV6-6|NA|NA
CASSNRAKPGNTEAFF
TGTGCCAGCAGTAATCGGGCCAAACCCGGGAACACTGAAGCTTTCTTT
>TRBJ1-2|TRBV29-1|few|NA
CSVEGFSGYTF
TGCAGCGTTGAAGGGTTCAGCGGCTACACCTTC
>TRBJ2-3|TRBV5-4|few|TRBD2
CASSLVGRGRADTQYF
TGTGCCAGCAGCTTGGTCGGCAGAGGGAGGGCAGATACGCAGTATTTT
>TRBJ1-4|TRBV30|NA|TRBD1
CAWTDGTGQNEKLFF
TGTGCCTGGACGGATGGGACAGGGCAAAATGAAAAACTGTTTTTT
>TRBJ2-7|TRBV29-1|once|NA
CSVEVPERAYEQYF
TGCAGCGTTGAGGTCCCAGAACGGGCCTACGAGCAGTACTTC
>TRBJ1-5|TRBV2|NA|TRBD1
CASSEFLGGTTNQPQHF
TGTGCCAGCAGTGAATTCTTAGGGGGCACTACTAATCAGCCCCAGCATTTT
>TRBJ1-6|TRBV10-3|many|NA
CAISESRGYNSPLHF
TGTGCCATCAGTGAGTCCAGGGGATATAATTCACCCCTCCACTTT
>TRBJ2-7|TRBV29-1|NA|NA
CSVESRDAYEQYF
TGCAGCGTTGAGTCTCGCGACGCCTACGAGCAGTACTTC
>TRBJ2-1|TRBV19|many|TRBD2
CASRWERGGDNEQFF
TGTGCCAGTAGATGGGAGCGGGGGGGCGACAATGAGCAGTTCTTC
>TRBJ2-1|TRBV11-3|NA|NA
CASSLGHEQFF
TGTGCCAGCAGCTTAGGGCATGAGCAGTTCTTC
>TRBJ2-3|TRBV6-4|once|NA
CASSARWGTDTQYF
TGTGCCAGCAGTGCCCGGTGGGGCACAGATACGCAGTATTTT
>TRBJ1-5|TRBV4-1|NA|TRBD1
CASSQGTGYNQPQHF
TGCGCCAGCAGCCAAGGGACAGGGTACAATCAGCCCCAGCATTTT
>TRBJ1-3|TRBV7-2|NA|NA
CASSPGDAGNTIYF
TGTGCCAGCAGCCCAGGGGACGCTGGAAACACCATATATTTT
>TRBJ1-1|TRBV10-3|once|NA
CAIRVSQSEAFF
TGTGCCATCAGGGTCAGCCAGTCTGAAGCTTTCTTT
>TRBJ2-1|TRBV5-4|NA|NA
CASSLGNQGDEQFF
TGTGCCAGCAGCTTGGGGAATCAGGGCGATGAGCAGTTCTTC
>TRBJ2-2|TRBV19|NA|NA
CASRAQNTGELFF
TGTGCCAGCCGGGCCCAAAACACCGGGGAGCTGTTTTTT
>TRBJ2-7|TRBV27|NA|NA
CASSLLSYSGEQYF
TGTGCCAGCAGTTTATTATCGTATTCGGGCGAGCAGTACTTC
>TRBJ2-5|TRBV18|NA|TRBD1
CASSPPGTVQETQYF
TGTGCCAGCTCACCACCGGGGACAGTTCAAGAGACCCAGTACTTC
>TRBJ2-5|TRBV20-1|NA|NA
CSVERKETQYF
TGCAGTGTTGAAAGGAAAGAGACCCAGTACTTC
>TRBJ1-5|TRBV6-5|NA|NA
CASSYSRDQPQHF
TGTGCCAGCAGTTACTCACGGGATCAGCCCCAGCATTTT
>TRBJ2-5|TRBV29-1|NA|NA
CSVDYVETQYF
TGCAGCGTAGATTACGTAGAGACCCAGTACTTC
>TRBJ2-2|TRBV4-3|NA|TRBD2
CASSHVSGGITGELFF
TGCGCCAGCAGCCATGTTAGCGGGGGTATCACCGGGGAGCTGTTTTTT
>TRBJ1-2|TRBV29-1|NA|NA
CSVLRTPAYGYTF
TGCAGCGTTCTGAGGACCCCTGCCTATGGCTACACCTTC
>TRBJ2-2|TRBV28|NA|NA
CASSLGGPGTGELFF
TGTGCCAGCAGTTTAGGGGGGCCGGGAACCGGGGAGCTGTTTTTT
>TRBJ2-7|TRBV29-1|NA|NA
CSVRGALLHEQYF
TGCAGCGTCAGGGGGGCACTTTTGCACGAGCAGTACTTC
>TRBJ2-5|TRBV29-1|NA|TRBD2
CSIIAGVETQYF
TGCAGCATAATAGCGGGGGTAGAGACCCAGTACTTC
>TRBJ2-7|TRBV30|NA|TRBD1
CACTSGGSYEQYF
TGTGCCTGTACCTCAGGGGGATCCTACGAGCAGTACTTC
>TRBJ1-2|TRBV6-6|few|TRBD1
CASSQKTGTGTYGYTF
TGTGCCAGCAGTCAGAAAACCGGGACAGGGACCTATGGCTACACCTTC
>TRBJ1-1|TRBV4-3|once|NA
CASTKSPGNTEAFF
TGCGCCAGCACCAAGTCCCCCGGGAACACTGAAGCTTTCTTT
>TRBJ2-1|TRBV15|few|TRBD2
CATVFAGGSYNEQFF
TGTGCCACCGTTTTCGCGGGGGGATCCTACAATGAGCAGTTCTTC
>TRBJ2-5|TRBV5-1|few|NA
CASSSLQGQETQYF
TGCGCCAGCAGCTCTCTCCAGGGGCAGGAGACCCAGTACTTC
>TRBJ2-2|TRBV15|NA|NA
CATSKDRTNTGELFF
TGTGCCACCAGCAAGGACAGAACGAACACCGGGGAGCTGTTTTTT
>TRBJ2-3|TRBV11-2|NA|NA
CASSLLSGRDTQYF
TGTGCCAGCAGCTTACTCTCGGGGAGGGATACGCAGTATTTT
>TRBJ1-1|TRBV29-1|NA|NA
CSVEGLMNTEAFF
TGCAGCGTTGAGGGACTCATGAACACTGAAGCTTTCTTT
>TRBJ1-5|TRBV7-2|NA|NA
CASTRLGGKGQPQHF
TGTGCCAGCACCCGGCTCGGGGGCAAGGGTCAGCCCCAGCATTTT